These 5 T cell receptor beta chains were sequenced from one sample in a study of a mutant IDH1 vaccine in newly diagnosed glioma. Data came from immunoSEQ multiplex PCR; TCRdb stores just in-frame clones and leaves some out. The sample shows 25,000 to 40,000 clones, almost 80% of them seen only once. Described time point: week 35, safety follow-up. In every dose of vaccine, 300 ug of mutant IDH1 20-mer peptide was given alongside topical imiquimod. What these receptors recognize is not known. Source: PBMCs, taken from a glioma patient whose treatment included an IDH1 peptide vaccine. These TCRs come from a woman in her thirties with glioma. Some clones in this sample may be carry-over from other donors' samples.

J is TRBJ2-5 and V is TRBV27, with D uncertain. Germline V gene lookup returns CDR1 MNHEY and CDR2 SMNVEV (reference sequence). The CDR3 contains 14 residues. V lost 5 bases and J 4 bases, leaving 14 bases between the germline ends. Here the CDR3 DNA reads TGTGCCAGCAGTCCTCGGACGGAAGGAGAGACCCAGTACTTC. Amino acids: CASSPRTEGETQYF.

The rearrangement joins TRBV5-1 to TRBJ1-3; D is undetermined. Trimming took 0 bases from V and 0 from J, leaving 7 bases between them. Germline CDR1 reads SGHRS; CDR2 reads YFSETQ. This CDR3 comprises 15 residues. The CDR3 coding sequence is TGCGCCAGCAGCTTGGGAGTGAGCTCTGGAAACACCATATATTTT. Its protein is CASSLGVSSGNTIYF.

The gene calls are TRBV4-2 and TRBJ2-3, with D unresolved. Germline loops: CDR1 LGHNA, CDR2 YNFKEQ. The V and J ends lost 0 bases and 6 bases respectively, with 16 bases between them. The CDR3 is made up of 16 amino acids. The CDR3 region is CASSQDPVGWADTQYF. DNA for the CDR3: TGTGCCAGCAGCCAAGATCCAGTGGGATGGGCGGATACGCAGTATTTT.

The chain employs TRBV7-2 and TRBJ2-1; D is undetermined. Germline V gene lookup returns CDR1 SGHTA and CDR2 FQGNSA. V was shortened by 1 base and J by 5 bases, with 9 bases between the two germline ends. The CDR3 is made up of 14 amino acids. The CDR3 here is CASSLGFADNEQFF. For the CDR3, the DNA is TGTGCCAGCAGCTTAGGGTTTGCCGACAATGAGCAGTTCTTC.

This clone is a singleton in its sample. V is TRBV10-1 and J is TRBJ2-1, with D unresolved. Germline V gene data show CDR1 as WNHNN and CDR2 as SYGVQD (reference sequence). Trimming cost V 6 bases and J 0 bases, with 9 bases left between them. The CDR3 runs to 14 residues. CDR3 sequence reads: CASSNIDSYNEQFF. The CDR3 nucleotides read TGCGCCAGCAGCAACATAGACTCCTACAATGAGCAGTTCTTC.